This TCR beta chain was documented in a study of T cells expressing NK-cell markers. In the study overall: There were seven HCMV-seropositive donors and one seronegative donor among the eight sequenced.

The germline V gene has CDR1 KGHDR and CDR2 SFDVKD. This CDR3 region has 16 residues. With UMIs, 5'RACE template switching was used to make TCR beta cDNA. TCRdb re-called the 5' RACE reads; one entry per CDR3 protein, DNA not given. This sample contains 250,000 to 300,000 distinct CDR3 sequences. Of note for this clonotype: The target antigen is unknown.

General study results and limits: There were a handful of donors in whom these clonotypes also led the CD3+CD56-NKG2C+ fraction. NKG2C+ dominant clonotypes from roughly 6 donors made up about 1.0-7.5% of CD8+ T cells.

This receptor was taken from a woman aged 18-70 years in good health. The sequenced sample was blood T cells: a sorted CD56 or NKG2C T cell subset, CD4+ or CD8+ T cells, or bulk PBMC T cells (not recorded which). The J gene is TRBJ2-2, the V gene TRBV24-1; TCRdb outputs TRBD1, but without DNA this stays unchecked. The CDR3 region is CATSDMAGVNTGELFF.